This T cell receptor beta chain was captured in a study of technical replicates of blood from a few donors. CDR1 is GTSNPN, CDR2 SVGIG, per germline (reference sequence). V lost 2 bases to trimming and J lost 9 bases, with 14 bases between them. The CDR3 totals 13 residues. TCRdb's copy holds only in-frame clones and misses some; the assay was immunoSEQ multiplex PCR. This sample has about 56,000 clones, with 90% to 95% found just once. Sequencing was done on a sample of PBMCs. The V and J genes are TRBV30 and TRBJ2-1; D perhaps matches TRBD2 (6 bases). This TCR derives from a human donor in good health. Some clones in this sample may be carry-over from other donors' samples. The CDR3 region is CAWSRGTFSEQFF. The CDR3 DNA reads as TGTGCCTGGAGTCGCGGGACTTTCAGTGAGCAGTTCTTC.